This T cell receptor (beta chain) was identified during a study of blood T cell repertoires in COVID-19. Study-level information: T cells, B-cell-depleted T cells, or PBMCs provided the cDNA or gDNA that served as material.

Clones were read by immunoSEQ multiplex PCR, and TCRdb kept only the in-frame ones, dropping some. In the table there are more than 55,000 clones, approximately 79% of which are singletons. Germline V lookup: CDR1 SGHNT, CDR2 YENEEA. The CDR3 spans 14 residues. Losses at the gene ends were 4 bases for V and 7 bases for J; bases not matched to a gene: 9. This clonotype was obtained from a human donor in a cohort sampled during active COVID-19. Sample: peripheral blood. The chain employs TRBV11-3 and TRBJ1-2; 7 nucleotides align to TRBD1. The DNA of the CDR3 is TGTGCCAGCAGCTCGCGGACAGGATCGGGTGGCTACACCTTC. Its protein is CASSSRTGSGGYTF.